This T cell receptor (beta chain) was recorded in a study of early T cells in non-severe SARS-CoV-2 infection. Study conclusions and caveats: The matching step, a VDJdb search, favored anti-spike CD8 responses and missed private and CD4 specificities.

The library protocol tagged individual cDNA molecules with unique molecular identifiers. MiXCR, applied by TCRdb to the 5' RACE reads, yields one record per CDR3 protein. The profile shows approximately 58,000 distinct CDR3 sequences, 9.5% to 15% of them singletons. This clonotype has more than one count but fewer than ten. Its antigen remains unknown. The source is an adult who was a healthcare worker with PCR-confirmed SARS-CoV-2 infection or an uninfected control (not recorded which). This specimen was whole blood, taken at baseline.

The CDR3 loop is CASSSVWDNEQFF. CDR3 coding DNA: TGTGCCAGCAGCTCCGTCTGGGATAATGAGCAGTTCTTC. The rearrangement joins TRBV11-2 to TRBJ2-1; D is undetermined. Germline lookup yields CDR1 SGHAT and CDR2 FQNNGV. V lost 4 bases, J lost 7 bases, and 11 bases lay in between. This CDR3 comprises 13 residues.